This T cell receptor (beta chain) was recorded in a study of early T cells in non-severe SARS-CoV-2 infection. Whole-study results and caveats: The matching step, a VDJdb search, favored anti-spike CD8 responses and missed private and CD4 specificities.

On this clonotype: What it binds is not known.

The germline V gene has CDR1 SGHVS and CDR2 FQNEAQ. The CDR3 contains 16 residues. V lost 2 bases to trimming and J lost 2 bases, with 16 bases between them. As part of library construction, unique molecular identifiers were attached to individual cDNA molecules. A single record per CDR3 protein comes from TCRdb applying MiXCR to the 5' RACE reads. Among fewer than 85,000 distinct CDR3 sequences, about 9.6% were seen once, and the ten largest hold 4.8%. Sample: whole blood. The rearrangement links TRBV7-8 to TRBJ2-7; D remains ambiguous. This clonotype was obtained from an adult who was a healthcare worker with PCR-confirmed SARS-CoV-2 infection or an uninfected control (not recorded which). The CDR3 DNA follows: TGTGCCAGCAGCTTACGAGCTGCAGCCGGTACCTACGAGCAGTACTTC. Amino acid sequence: CASSLRAAAGTYEQYF.